These 20 T cell receptor beta chains came from one sample sequenced in a study of persistence of HIV-infected CD4 T cells. Sequencing used immunoSEQ version 4 in survey mode. Assay: immunoSEQ multiplex PCR; the TCRdb copy retains only in-frame clones and omits some. The table has more than 45,000 clones, 75% to 85% seen once. What these receptors recognize is not known. Lysates of CMV-infected fibroblasts at 9 to 10 ug/mL stimulated these cells. CD40L/CD69 double-negative CD45RO-high memory CD4+ T cells were collected. The material was CD4+ T cells sorted from PBMCs after 18-hour stimulation, obtained from a patient who received antiretroviral therapy. The receptors were gathered from an adult man with HIV who was CMV-seropositive.

The sample holds a few counts of this clone. The rearrangement joins TRBV6-2 or TRBV6-3 to TRBJ1-1; D is perhaps TRBD1 (5 bases). The CDR3 is 14 residues long. Germline V lookup: CDR1 MNHEY, CDR2 SVGEGT. The V end was cut by 4 bases, the J end by 6 bases, with 15 bases between. This CDR3 reads CASSSVGGRAEAFF. DNA of the CDR3: TGTGCCAGCAGTTCTGTCGGGGGTCGGGCTGAAGCTTTCTTT.

The rearrangement uses TRBV4-1 and TRBJ2-7, with 13 nucleotides matching TRBD2. The V gene's germline CDR1 is MGHRA and CDR2 YSYEKL. V dropped 2 bases and J dropped 3; count of bases not matched to a gene: 10. The CDR3 sequence is 18 residues long. The CDR3 DNA reads as TGCGCCAGCAGCCAATTAGGACCGACTAGCGGGGGGAACTACGAGCAGTACTTC. It translates to CASSQLGPTSGGNYEQYF.

The chain links TRBV28 to TRBJ2-7; 10 bases fit TRBD1. CDR1 and CDR2 (germline): MDHEN, SYDVKM. J lost 7 bases, V lost 5 bases, and 5 bases had no gene match. The CDR3 extends over 13 amino acids. The CDR3 DNA sequence: TGTGCCAGCAGTGCGGACAGGGGGTGGGAGCAGTACTTC. Translation gives CASSADRGWEQYF. Complete variable domain (other parts from reference TRBV28 and TRBJ2-7): DVKVTQSSRYLVKRTGEKVFLECVQDMDHENMFWYRQDPGLGLRLIYFSYDVKMKEKGDIPEGYSVSREKKERFSLILESASTNQTSMYLCASSADRGWEQYFGPGTRLTVT.

The rearrangement uses TRBV5-1 and TRBJ2-2, with D tentatively TRBD1 (6 bases). The CDR3 extends over 14 amino acids. V dropped 4 bases and J dropped 4 bases, with 11 bases sitting between them. The germline V gene encodes CDR1 SGHRS and CDR2 YFSETQ. The CDR3 DNA reads as TGCGCCAGCAGCCCGGGACACTTCACCGGGGAGCTGTTTTTT. Its translation: CASSPGHFTGELFF.

The chain joins TRBV20-1 to TRBJ2-1; D not certain. Trimming shortened V by 3 bases and J by 4 bases, and 22 bases separated the two germline ends. Per the germline V gene, CDR1 is DFQATT and CDR2 is SNEGSKA (reference sequence). This CDR3 has 17 amino acids. The CDR3 here is CSASGTFGDFGYNEQFF. The CDR3, as DNA: TGCAGTGCTAGTGGAACCTTCGGAGACTTTGGATACAATGAGCAGTTCTTC.

CDR3 amino acids: CSVGQGKGQPQHF. The CDR3 region has the DNA TGCAGCGTGGGACAGGGGAAGGGTCAGCCCCAGCATTTT. The chain recombines TRBV29-1 with TRBJ1-5; 10 nucleotides match TRBD1. The trim removed 6 bases at V and 6 bases at J, leaving 5 bases unmatched. This CDR3 spans 13 amino acids. Germline CDR1 is SQVTM and CDR2 is ANQGSEA. Using reference TRBV29-1 and TRBJ1-5 for the parts outside the CDR3, the full variable domain is SAVISQKPSRDICQRGTSLTIQCQVDSQVTMMFWYRQQPGQSLTLIATANQGSEATYESGFVIDKFPISRPNLTFSTLTVSNMSPEDSSIYLCSVGQGKGQPQHFGDGTRLSIL.

This clone came up a few times. V is TRBV2 and J is TRBJ1-2; D possibly corresponds to TRBD1 (6 bases). This CDR3 spans 13 amino acids. Germline V gives CDR1 SNHLY, CDR2 FYNNEI. Trimming took off 5 bases at V and 8 bases at J, with 15 bases between the two ends. CDR3 in amino acids: CASSLTGLGGYTF. The CDR3 DNA reads as TGTGCCAGCAGTCTTACAGGGTTGGGCGGCTACACCTTC.

V is TRBV24-1 and J is TRBJ1-2; 12 bases fit TRBD1. V gave up 2 bases and J gave up 7 bases; unmatched junction bases: 7. In germline, CDR1 is KGHDR, CDR2 SFDVKD. The CDR3 is made up of 16 amino acids. The CDR3 is CATSDSRDRGLGGYTF. The DNA for the CDR3 is TGTGCCACCAGTGATTCCCGGGACAGGGGGCTAGGTGGCTACACCTTC.

The chain links TRBV9 to TRBJ2-2; D is possibly TRBD2 (5 bases). The V and J ends lost 0 bases and 3 bases respectively, with 9 bases between them. Germline-derived CDR1 and CDR2 are SGDLS and YYNGEE. The CDR3 is made up of 15 amino acids. The CDR3 nucleotides read TGTGCCAGCAGCGTAGCGGGCGGGTACACCGGGGAGCTGTTTTTT. Translation gives CASSVAGGYTGELFF.

The chain employs TRBV7-2 and TRBJ2-7; D is unresolved. The V end lost 2 bases, the J end lost 2 bases, and 10 bases lay between the germline ends. The CDR3 loop spans 14 amino acids. Germline V gives CDR1 SGHTA, CDR2 FQGNSA. CDR3 bases: TGTGCCAGCAGCTTAATGCGAGTACCCTACGAGCAGTACTTC. It encodes CASSLMRVPYEQYF.

This clone was seen only a few times. The chain recombines TRBV19 with TRBJ1-5, with 8 bases lining up with TRBD1. This CDR3 comprises 16 residues. Germline CDR1 is LNHDA and CDR2 is SQIVND (reference sequence). V lost 3 bases to trimming and J lost 2 bases; unmatched junction nucleotides: 6. The CDR3 DNA sequence: TGTGCCAGTAGTATCCCAGGGGGCGCAGGCAATCAGCCCCAGCATTTT. Encoded protein: CASSIPGGAGNQPQHF.

This chain joins TRBV27 and TRBJ1-1, with D possibly TRBD1 on 5 matching bases. The CDR3 has 14 amino acids. CDR1 MNHEY and CDR2 SMNVEV come from the germline V gene (reference sequence). Trimming stripped 7 bases from V and 5 bases from J, with 17 bases between. In nucleotides, the CDR3 is TGTGCCAGCACCGGGGGGATCCCAGGTACTGAAGCTTTCTTT. It specifies CASTGGIPGTEAFF.

The chain combines TRBV28 with TRBJ1-3; D gene unclear. Germline V gene sequence: CDR1 MDHEN, CDR2 SYDVKM. The CDR3 covers 12 residues. The V end was cut by 3 bases, the J end by 7 bases, with 7 bases between. CDR3 DNA sequence: TGTGCCAGCAGTTTTCTCAGGAACACCATATATTTT. Amino acids: CASSFLRNTIYF.

The chain links TRBV30 to TRBJ1-5; 7 bases line up with TRBD1. The germline V gene encodes CDR1 GTSNPN and CDR2 SVGIG (reference sequence). The junction had 4 bases not matched to a gene; V was cut back by 4 bases and J by 4 bases. The CDR3 runs 13 residues. The DNA for the CDR3 is TGTGCCTGGAAGGGACAGCCGAATCAGCCCCAGCATTTT. Translating it yields CAWKGQPNQPQHF.

Only one count was recorded for this clone. The chain recombines TRBV19 with TRBJ1-1; no clear D gene. Per the germline V gene, CDR1 is LNHDA and CDR2 is SQIVND (reference sequence). V was cut by 6 bases and J by 2 bases, with 10 bases left in between. This CDR3 has 13 residues. The CDR3 coding sequence is TGTGCCAGTAGATACACGACAAACACTGAAGCTTTCTTT. The encoded protein is CASRYTTNTEAFF.

The genes are TRBV5-1 and TRBJ1-2; 8 bases line up with TRBD1. This CDR3 region has 13 residues. Germline lookup yields CDR1 SGHRS and CDR2 YFSETQ. CDR3 sequence (DNA): TGCGCGTCTCGGACAGGGCGGTCCTATGGCTACACCTTC. Translating it yields CASRTGRSYGYTF.

This chain joins TRBV6-6 and TRBJ2-7, with D possibly being TRBD1 or TRBD2 (5 bases each). The CDR3 is 14 amino acids. The V and J ends lost 0 bases and 2 bases respectively, with 8 bases between them. The germline CDR1 and CDR2 sequences are MNHNY and SVGAGI (reference sequence). Written as DNA, the CDR3 is TGTGCCAGCAGTTACTCGAGGGGCACCTACGAGCAGTACTTC. Its protein is CASSYSRGTYEQYF.

This clone was detected only a few times. V and J are TRBV29-1 and TRBJ2-1; D is uncertain. CDR3 length: 13 residues. V lost 3 bases to trimming and J lost 6 bases, with 12 bases between them. Germline V CDR1 and CDR2: SQVTM, ANQGSEA. The CDR3 sequence: CSVEFSPPNEQFF. As DNA, the CDR3 is TGCAGCGTTGAGTTCTCCCCTCCCAATGAGCAGTTCTTC.

This clone was observed a few times. The chain carries TRBV5-4 and TRBJ1-1, with D possibly TRBD1 on 5 matching bases. Germline V gene lookup returns CDR1 SGHNT and CDR2 YYREEE (reference sequence). Deletions cut 4 bases from V and 2 bases from J, with 9 bases between. The CDR3 covers 13 residues. The CDR3 DNA is TGTGCCAGCAGCGTCAGGGAAAACACTGAAGCTTTCTTT. Translation: CASSVRENTEAFF.

The chain couples TRBV7-2 to TRBJ2-1; 8 nucleotides align to TRBD2. The CDR3 extends over 15 amino acids. Germline CDR1 reads SGHTA; CDR2 reads FQGNSA. J gave up 10 bases and V 1 base, and 9 bases lay outside the gene matches. CDR3 residues: CASSLDSGDLREQFF. For the CDR3, the DNA is TGTGCCAGCAGCTTAGATAGCGGGGACCTCAGGGAGCAGTTCTTC.